There are a few counts of the clone carrying this T cell receptor beta chain. Its target is unknown. This CDR3 region has 17 residues. Germline loops: CDR1 KGHSH, CDR2 LQKENI. V was clipped by 3 bases and J by 0 bases; unmatched bases: 6. TCR beta cDNA libraries had unique molecular identifiers. One entry per CDR3 protein, called by TCRdb with MiXCR from the PCR reads. The repertoire holds hundreds of thousands of distinct CDR3 sequences, with less than 45% as singletons. The sample comes from a study of post-analysis software for immune sequencing data. Study context: Patients had relapsing-remitting, secondary progressive or progressive-relapsing multiple sclerosis; some lacked subtype. Study-wide findings and caveats: Multiple sclerosis was associated with a significant reduction in normalized Chao1 diversity relative to controls. TRBV segments more frequent in patients than in controls numbered about 5 and included TRBV5-6, TRBV5-1 and TRBV20-1.

Sample: blood. The chain uses TRBV18 and TRBJ1-3; 9 bases align to TRBD1. This sequence was found in a girl between 10 and 17 years old with multiple sclerosis. The CDR3 sequence: CASSPGTGSSSGNTIYF. The CDR3, as DNA: TGTGCCAGCTCACCTGGGACAGGGTCGAGCTCTGGAAACACCATATATTTT.